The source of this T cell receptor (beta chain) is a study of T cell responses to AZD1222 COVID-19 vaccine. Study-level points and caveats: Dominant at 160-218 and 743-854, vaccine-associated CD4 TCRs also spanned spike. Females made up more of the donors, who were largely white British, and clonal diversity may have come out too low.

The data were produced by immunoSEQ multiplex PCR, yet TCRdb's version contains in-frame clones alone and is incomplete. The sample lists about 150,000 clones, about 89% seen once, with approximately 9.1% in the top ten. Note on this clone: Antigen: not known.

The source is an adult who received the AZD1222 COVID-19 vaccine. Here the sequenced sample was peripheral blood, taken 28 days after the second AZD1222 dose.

The CDR3 loop is CASRTGGMEGANVLTF. CDR3 in DNA: TGTGCCAGCAGGACAGGGGGCATGGAAGGGGCCAACGTCCTGACTTTC. This chain uses TRBV28 with TRBJ2-6, with 10 bases that match TRBD1. Germline V gene data show CDR1 as MDHEN and CDR2 as SYDVKM. The CDR3 has 16 residues. V trimming: 6 bases; J trimming: 4 bases; junction bases outside the gene matches: 6. Filled out from reference TRBV28 and TRBJ2-6, the complete variable domain reads DVKVTQSSRYLVKRTGEKVFLECVQDMDHENMFWYRQDPGLGLRLIYFSYDVKMKEKGDIPEGYSVSREKKERFSLILESASTNQTSMYLCASRTGGMEGANVLTFGAGSRLTVL.